This T cell receptor beta chain was captured by sequencing in a study of T cells in localized non-small cell lung cancer (dated by TCRdb to between 2020 and 2021). Looking at the study overall: Comparing tumors with uninvolved tumor-adjacent lungs, the study looked at the T cell repertoires of 200 to 250 patients with early-stage NSCLC. All 220 or so NSCLC patients in the cohort were treatment-naive and had localized lung tumors that were resected. Of the NSCLC patients, 120 to 150 were male and approximately 110 were female, and the mean age was approximately 66 years. Study-level results and caveats: Because of the exploratory design, TCR variables were selected using unadjusted p-values without false-discovery rate correction. Higher blood T cell density associated with longer overall survival, while higher adjacent-lung clonality associated with shorter survival. Uninvolved tumor-adjacent lung showed the highest T cell clonality, higher than tumor, which suggests more focused antigenic responses in the uninvolved tumor-adjacent lung. Because multi-region tumor sequencing was not done, intratumor heterogeneity could not be ruled out. A median of around 50 of the top 100 tumor clones were detected in paired uninvolved adjacent lung, and 25 to 35 of these tumor clones were also found among the top 100 clones of the paired uninvolved adjacent lung.

V loses 6 bases at its end and J loses 7 bases; junction bases beyond the gene matches: 6. Based on the germline V gene (reference sequence), the CDR1 and CDR2 sequences are MNHEY and SMNVEV. The CDR3 spans 14 residues, from the cysteine through the phenylalanine. Kept here is only the CDR3 DNA, which spans 42 bases and is read in frame from base 1. The immunoSEQ Assay was used to sequence TCR beta CDR3 regions from DNA. The original pipeline was this. To compute T cell density, TCR beta template counts were normalized to usable DNA, which was estimated by amplifying housekeeping genes. The preseqR package was used to estimate richness by extrapolating to 400,000 templates for PBMC samples and to 120,000 templates for tissue samples. Clonality was defined by subtracting Pielou's evenness from one. To identify tissue-enriched TCRs, differential abundance testing was run on productive amino-acid clonotypes with a minimum total count of 5 and an alpha of 0.1. Repertoire overlap between compartments was quantified with the Jaccard Index and Morisita Overlap Index. GLIPH grouped TCR beta CDR3s together with public tetramer-defined viral CDR3s, and a viral motif had to include at least three viral sequences and show V-gene enrichment. TCRdb took this table from immuneACCESS and kept in-frame rearrangements with V and J called. Such tables lack part of the clones; where checked against another copy, unresolved V genes explain under half of the gap, and the rest is unexplained. Clone size and the V and J calls come from that table; the DNA yielded D and trimming. Here the sample has tens of thousands of clones; 86% occur a single time. The top ten hold around 4.2% of the sample.

Concerning this clone: Its antigen is still unknown. No much larger clonotype is one base removed from it; base qualities were not supplied.

At diagnosis, peripheral blood, uninvolved tumor-adjacent lung and tumor were collected and were preserved as a mix of fresh-frozen and FFPE material. For TCR repertoire profiling, blood samples were analyzed as peripheral blood mononuclear cells. The sequence was collected from a male donor at least 60 years old with stage III lung adenocarcinoma. The rearranged chain carries TRBV27 and TRBJ1-4, with 9 bases matching TRBD1. The input for sequencing was peripheral blood, taken before any cancer treatment. The DNA sequence is TGTGCCAGCAGGCGACAGGGGGATTTTGAAAAACTGTTTTTT. Its coded protein is CASRRQGDFEKLFF.